This T cell receptor beta chain comes out of a study of regulatory T cells in long-lasting Graves disease. Study summary: Patients with persistent Graves' disease had over 5 years of antithyroid drugs and persistent TSH receptor antibodies.

Concerning this clonotype: The antigen is undetermined.

CDR1 is GTSNPN, CDR2 SVGIG, per germline (reference sequence). V lost 2 bases and J lost 9, with 16 bases in between. CDR3 size: 14 residues. Arm-PCR of CDR3 regions and iRepertoire HTBI primers were used to build TCR beta libraries. TCRdb passed the multiplex PCR reads through MiXCR, listing each CDR3 protein once. The repertoire holds about 430,000 distinct CDR3 sequences, with about 21% as singletons. Overall study findings and caveats: The TCR repertoire of persistent Graves' patients was less diverse than that of newly diagnosed ones. New patients shared fewer public clonotypes (over 900) than persistent patients did (approximately 2,700).

The sample's time point: persistent/refractory GD, antithyroid drugs over 5 years with positive TRAb. Isolated PBMC RNA provided the starting material for the TCR library. This specimen consisted of peripheral blood mononuclear cells (PBMCs), obtained when the disease was refractory, from a patient treated with antithyroid drugs. The chain is built from TRBV30 and TRBJ2-2; the D gene is possibly TRBD2 (5 bases). The sequence came from a female donor with Graves disease. CDR3: CAWSSASGFRELFF. The CDR3 nucleotides read TGTGCCTGGAGTTCTGCGTCGGGGTTCCGGGAGCTGTTTTTT.